These T cell receptor beta chains were read from a single sample in a study of PD-L1 blockade in urothelial cancer. Sequencing used immunoSEQ multiplex PCR; TCRdb keeps in-frame clones, though not all of them. Among tens of thousands of clones listed, 80% to 85% were seen once. Specimen: PBMCs, collected around atezolizumab (anti-PD-L1) treatment. Every receptor here comes from an older man with urothelial cancer. CDR3s include the opening cysteine and the closing phenylalanine or tryptophan.

cdr3_aa j_call v_call cdr3_length
CASSISTGIKNIQYF TRBJ2-4 TRBV19 15
CSVNTGPGYEQYF TRBJ2-7 TRBV29-1 13
CASSSSGQGRETQYF TRBJ2-5 TRBV28 15
CAWSVPHSPPYEQYF TRBJ2-7 TRBV30 15
CSVGVRQGQETQYF TRBJ2-5 TRBV29-1 14
CASSEAIQFYNEQFF TRBJ2-1 TRBV6-1 15
CASSIARLAGGLETQYF TRBJ2-5 TRBV19 17
CASRDRVPDTQYF TRBJ2-3 TRBV6-5 13
CASRKDSQGRSTF TRBJ1-2 TRBV9 13
CASSMGLAGEAETQYF TRBJ2-5 TRBV19 16